A single sample gave rise to the 21 T cell receptor beta chains below, sequenced in a study of OX40 agonist ivuxolimab in advanced cancers. Assay: immunoSEQ multiplex PCR; the TCRdb copy retains only in-frame clones and omits some. The top ten hold about 32% of the sample, which has around 13,000 clones, around four fifths seen once. Sequenced here: CD4+ or CD8+ T cells sorted from blood, sampled in a trial of the OX40 agonist ivuxolimab. All receptors come from an adult with an advanced solid tumor such as melanoma, head and neck, liver or kidney cancer.

The chain is built from TRBV4-2 and TRBJ2-2, with D possibly matching TRBD2 (5 bases). The CDR3 spans 15 residues. Looked up from germline, CDR1 is LGHNA and CDR2 is YNFKEQ. V gave up 5 bases and J gave up 1 base, with 11 bases separating them. The DNA of the CDR3 is TGTGCCAGCAGCTCCGGGATCCTGAACACCGGGGAGCTGTTTTTT. Translated, it gives CASSSGILNTGELFF.

The gene calls are TRBV11-3 and TRBJ1-2; 10 bases line up with TRBD1. The V and J ends lost 5 bases and 0 bases, in that order; junction bases with no gene match: 6. Germline CDR1 SGHNT, CDR2 YENEEA. The CDR3 sequence is 16 residues long. DNA of the CDR3: TGTGCCAGCAGCCGGGGACAGGGGATAGCTAACTATGGCTACACCTTC. As protein: CASSRGQGIANYGYTF.

J is TRBJ2-7 and V is TRBV7-4, with 7 bases aligning to TRBD2. V shed 3 bases and J 2 bases; nucleotides not matched to a gene: 7. There are 15 residues in the CDR3. Germline lookup yields CDR1 SGHVT and CDR2 SQSDAQ. CDR3 amino acids: CASSFASGWAYEQYF. The CDR3 region has the DNA TGTGCCAGCAGCTTTGCTAGCGGATGGGCCTACGAGCAGTACTTC.

The chain links TRBV27 to TRBJ2-7; 7 nucleotides line up with TRBD1. From germline, CDR1 is MNHEY and CDR2 SMNVEV (reference sequence). The CDR3 consists of 14 residues. Trimming cost V 3 bases and J 0 bases; bases outside gene matches: 2. In DNA form, the CDR3 reads TGTGCCAGCAGTTTGACAGGGTCCTCCTACGAGCAGTACTTC. Translated, it gives CASSLTGSSYEQYF.

This clone was detected only once. The chain employs TRBV19 and TRBJ2-2; D gene unclear. V gave up 3 bases and J gave up 1 base, with 15 bases separating them. CDR1 LNHDA and CDR2 SQIVND come from the germline V gene (reference sequence). The CDR3 is made up of 17 amino acids. In DNA form, the CDR3 reads TGTGCCAGTAGTATGGCCGGAATCTTAATGAACACCGGGGAGCTGTTTTTT. This translates into CASSMAGILMNTGELFF.

This sequence joins TRBV7-3 and TRBJ2-2, with D tentatively TRBD2 (6 bases). Trimming removed 6 bases at V and 0 bases at J, with 11 bases between. In germline, CDR1 is SGHTA, CDR2 FQGTGA. This CDR3 contains 15 residues. The CDR3, as DNA: TGTGCCAGCAGGGAGGGGACGGCGAACACCGGGGAGCTGTTTTTT. This encodes CASREGTANTGELFF.

The V and J genes are TRBV27 and TRBJ2-5, with D perhaps TRBD1 (6 bases). There are 13 residues in the CDR3. Germline V gives CDR1 MNHEY, CDR2 SMNVEV (reference sequence). V was clipped by 6 bases and J by 5 bases, with 13 bases between them. The CDR3 sequence: CASSYGTWETQYF. In DNA form, the CDR3 reads TGTGCCAGCAGCTACGGGACATGGGAGACCCAGTACTTC.

This clone has more than one count but fewer than ten. The chain has TRBV21-1 and TRBJ1-5. TRBV21-1 is a known pseudogene. The CDR3 is 13 residues long. The CDR3 loop is CASSKGGNQPQHF. DNA of the CDR3: TGTGCCAGCAGCAAAGGGGGCAATCAGCCCCAGCATTTT.

The gene calls are TRBV30 and TRBJ2-4; D tentatively fits TRBD1 or TRBD2 (5 bases each). Germline loops: CDR1 GTSNPN, CDR2 SVGIG (reference sequence). The CDR3 has 13 amino acids. V was cut by 0 bases and J by 8 bases, with 11 bases left in between. CDR3 in DNA: TGTGCCTGGAGTGTGGGGGATGGGGACATTCAGTACTTC. It encodes CAWSVGDGDIQYF.

The CDR3 here is CASSPTGLYTGELFF. The CDR3 nucleotides are TGTGCCAGCAGCCCAACGGGACTTTACACCGGGGAGCTGTTTTTT. The chain employs TRBV9 and TRBJ2-2, with D possibly being TRBD2 (6 bases). This CDR3 is 15 amino acids long. Germline V CDR1 and CDR2: SGDLS, YYNGEE. V lost 4 bases and J lost 3, with 13 bases in between.

The J gene is TRBJ1-1, the V gene TRBV30; D is uncertain. CDR1 is GTSNPN and CDR2 is SVGIG in the germline V gene (reference sequence). V lost 1 base and J 0 bases, leaving 6 bases between the germline ends. This CDR3 has 13 amino acids. The CDR3 reads CAWSEGLNTEAFF. The CDR3 DNA reads as TGTGCCTGGAGTGAAGGGCTGAACACTGAAGCTTTCTTT.

This chain joins TRBV13 and TRBJ1-2, with TRBD1 as a possible D gene (6 bases). CDR3 length: 15 residues. Trimming took off 0 bases at V and 6 bases at J, with 14 bases between the two ends. In germline, CDR1 is PRHDT, CDR2 FYEKMQ (reference sequence). The CDR3 here is CASSLGAARGHGYTF. CDR3 sequence (DNA): TGTGCCAGCAGCTTAGGAGCGGCCAGGGGCCATGGCTACACCTTC.

The chain recombines TRBV19 with TRBJ2-7; D call uncertain. V was pared by 3 bases and J by 3 bases, with 9 bases between. Looked up from germline, CDR1 is LNHDA and CDR2 is SQIVND (reference sequence). The CDR3 contains 13 residues. The CDR3 coding sequence is TGTGCCAGTAGTATTGTGTGGGGCTACGAGCAGTACTTC. The encoded protein is CASSIVWGYEQYF.

This chain connects TRBV9 to TRBJ1-3, with a tentative D call TRBD1 (5 bases). The germline V and J ends were trimmed by 0 bases and 4 bases, with 11 bases remaining between them. The CDR3 runs to 15 residues. CDR1 and CDR2 from the germline V gene are SGDLS and YYNGEE. CDR3 sequence (DNA): TGTGCCAGCAGCGTAGATGGGGGTTCAGGAAACACCATATATTTT. Its protein is CASSVDGGSGNTIYF.

This clone was found a few times. The CDR3 DNA is TGTGCCAGCAGCGTAGTCCGTATGAGGGGACCGAACACTGAAGCTTTCTTT. Protein sequence: CASSVVRMRGPNTEAFF. The chain links TRBV9 to TRBJ1-1, with D perhaps matching TRBD1 (5 bases). The CDR3 contains 17 residues. The germline V gene has CDR1 SGDLS and CDR2 YYNGEE. V was cut by 0 bases and J by 1 base, with 16 bases left in between.

The chain employs TRBV30 and TRBJ1-1; 7 nucleotides align to TRBD1. The V and J ends lost 1 base and 1 base, in that order; junction bases with no gene match: 3. CDR3 length equals 14 residues. Germline V gene data show CDR1 as GTSNPN and CDR2 as SVGIG (reference sequence). The CDR3 loop reads CAWSEGGGNTEAFF. The CDR3 bases are TGTGCCTGGAGTGAAGGGGGCGGGAACACTGAAGCTTTCTTT.

Relative to its sample, this clone is large. The chain couples TRBV5-4 to TRBJ2-1; 10 positions match TRBD1. V trimming: 0 bases; J trimming: 12 bases; junction bases outside the gene matches: 9. Per germline, CDR1 SGHNT and CDR2 YYREEE (reference sequence). The CDR3 length is 15 residues. The CDR3 is CASSLGSGQGEVQFF. For the CDR3, the DNA is TGTGCCAGCAGCTTGGGTAGCGGACAGGGGGAGGTGCAGTTCTTC.

The rearrangement joins TRBV7-9 to TRBJ2-7; 8 bases agree with TRBD2. The CDR3 covers 16 residues. The germline V gene encodes CDR1 SEHNR and CDR2 FQNEAQ (reference sequence). V gave up 2 bases and J gave up 2 bases; unmatched junction bases: 8. The DNA for the CDR3 is TGTGCCAGCAGCTTATGGGGCAGCGGGAGCCCCTACGAGCAGTACTTC. Protein sequence: CASSLWGSGSPYEQYF.

This clone was observed once. The rearrangement links TRBV19 to TRBJ2-3; no clear D. With the DNA end fitting TRBJ1-6 better, the J assignment may be wrong. Germline CDR1 reads LNHDA; CDR2 reads SQIVND (reference sequence). CDR3 length: 11 residues. The CDR3 sequence is CASSIDFRLHF. The CDR3 DNA sequence: TGTGCCAGTAGTATAGATTTCCGTCTCCACTTT.

The chain combines TRBV29-1 with TRBJ1-2; D is unclear. The V end lost 0 bases, the J end lost 3 bases, and 5 bases lay between the germline ends. Germline V lookup: CDR1 SQVTM, CDR2 ANQGSEA. The CDR3 contains 12 residues. For the CDR3, the DNA is TGCAGCGTTGAAGATCTCCACTATGGCTACACCTTC. Protein sequence: CSVEDLHYGYTF.

This clone was counted only a few times. V usage is TRBV25-1 and J usage is TRBJ2-2; D remains unclear. Germline values: CDR1 MGHDK, CDR2 SYGVNS. The ends were cut back, 8 bases at V and 8 bases at J, with 15 bases in the middle. The CDR3 has 13 amino acids. DNA for the CDR3: TGTGCCAGCCAAAAACAGAGGATGGGGGAGCTGTTTTTT. It yields the protein CASQKQRMGELFF.